This T cell receptor beta chain was captured in a study of tumor-infiltrating lymphocytes in primary liver carcinoma. The wider study: Tumors were stage T1-T3 N0M0, about 4 to 11 cm across.

CDR1 is SGHNT, CDR2 YYREEE, per germline (reference sequence). The CDR3 sequence is 14 residues long. Extraction of RNA together with DNA used about 17-31 mg of unsorted bulk tissue. Surgical resection was the treatment these patients received for primary liver carcinoma. Sampling targeted five separate regions of each tumor, which included the tumor centre. On this clonotype itself: A much larger clone differs by one base, so this may be a read error.

TCR beta cDNA was made from 450 to 600 ng total RNA with a constant-region primer. Three rounds of nested multiplex PCR with slightly modified ARM-PCR produced TCR beta libraries. PCR rounds one and two used TRBV1-TRBV30 forward primers with a C-beta reverse primer for around 9 cycles each. TCRdb ran MiXCR on the multiplex PCR reads and lists one entry per CDR3 protein. The repertoire consists of 100,000 or so distinct CDR3 sequences, with around 63% occurring once and the leading ten covering 9.5%. Sequencing used liver tumor tissue from sampling region 5. Subset in this sample: tumor region T5, tumor centre. The chain recombines TRBV5-4 with TRBJ2-7; D might be TRBD2 (5 bases). The receptor was derived from a woman aged 55-70 years with primary liver carcinoma and hepatitis B virus infection. The CDR3 loop reads CTSSLAGDSYEQYF. DNA for the CDR3: TGTACCAGCAGCTTGGCCGGGGACTCCTACGAGCAGTACTTC.